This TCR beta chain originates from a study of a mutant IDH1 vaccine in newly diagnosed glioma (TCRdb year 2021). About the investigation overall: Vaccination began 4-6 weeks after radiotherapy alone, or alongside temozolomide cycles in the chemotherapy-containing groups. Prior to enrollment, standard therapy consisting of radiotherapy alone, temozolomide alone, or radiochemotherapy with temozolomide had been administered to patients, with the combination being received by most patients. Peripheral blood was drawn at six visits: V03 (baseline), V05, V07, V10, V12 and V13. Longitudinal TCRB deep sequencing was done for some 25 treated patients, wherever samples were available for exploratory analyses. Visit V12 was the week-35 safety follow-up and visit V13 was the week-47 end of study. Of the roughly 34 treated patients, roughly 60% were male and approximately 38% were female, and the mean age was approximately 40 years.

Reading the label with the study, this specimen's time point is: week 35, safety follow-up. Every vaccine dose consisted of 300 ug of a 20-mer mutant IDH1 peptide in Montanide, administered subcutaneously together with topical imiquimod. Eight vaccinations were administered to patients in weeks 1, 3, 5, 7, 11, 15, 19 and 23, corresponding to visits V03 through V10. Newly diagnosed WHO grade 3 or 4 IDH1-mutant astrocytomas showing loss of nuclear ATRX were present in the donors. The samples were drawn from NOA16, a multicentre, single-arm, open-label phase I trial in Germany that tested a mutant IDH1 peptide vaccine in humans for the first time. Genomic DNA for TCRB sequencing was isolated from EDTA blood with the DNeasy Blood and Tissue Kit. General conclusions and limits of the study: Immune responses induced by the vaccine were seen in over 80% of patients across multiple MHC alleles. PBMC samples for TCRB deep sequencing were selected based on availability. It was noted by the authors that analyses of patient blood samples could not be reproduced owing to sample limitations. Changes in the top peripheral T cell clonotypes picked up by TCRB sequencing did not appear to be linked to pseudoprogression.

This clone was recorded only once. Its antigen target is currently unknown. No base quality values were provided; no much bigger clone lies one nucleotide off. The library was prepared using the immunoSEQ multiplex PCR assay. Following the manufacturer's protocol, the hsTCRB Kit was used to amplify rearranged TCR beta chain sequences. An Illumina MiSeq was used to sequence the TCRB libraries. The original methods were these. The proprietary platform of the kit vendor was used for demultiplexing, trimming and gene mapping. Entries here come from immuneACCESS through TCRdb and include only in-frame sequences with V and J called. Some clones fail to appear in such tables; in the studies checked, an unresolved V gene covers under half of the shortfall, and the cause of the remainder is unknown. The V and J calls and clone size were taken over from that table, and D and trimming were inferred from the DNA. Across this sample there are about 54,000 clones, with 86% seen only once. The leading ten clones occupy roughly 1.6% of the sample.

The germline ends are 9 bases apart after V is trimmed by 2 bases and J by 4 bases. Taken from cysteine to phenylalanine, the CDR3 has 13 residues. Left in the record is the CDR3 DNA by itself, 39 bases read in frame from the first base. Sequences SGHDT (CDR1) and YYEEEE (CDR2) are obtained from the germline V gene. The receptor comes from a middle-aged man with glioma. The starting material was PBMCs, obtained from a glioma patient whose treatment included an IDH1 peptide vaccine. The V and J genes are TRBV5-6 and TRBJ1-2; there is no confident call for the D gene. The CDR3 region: CASSLNDGYGYTF. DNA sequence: TGTGCCAGCAGCTTAAACGACGGCTATGGCTACACCTTC.